This entry lists 26 T cell receptor beta chains sequenced from one sample in a study of T cell responses to AZD1222 COVID-19 vaccine. Assay: immunoSEQ multiplex PCR; the TCRdb copy retains only in-frame clones and omits some. This table holds around 58,000 clones, roughly 80% found once. The sequences come from peripheral blood, collected on day 0 of AZD1222 vaccination. These receptors were obtained from an adult in good health.

Points on this clone: Other DNA sequences in this specimen translate into the identical CDR3. The genes are TRBV20-1 and TRBJ1-3; no reliable D call. This CDR3 comprises 11 residues. Germline V CDR1 and CDR2: DFQATT, SNEGSKA (reference sequence). Trimming left V 6 bases short and J 4 bases short, with 7 bases between. CDR3 residues: CSAPLGNTIYF. CDR3 nucleotide sequence: TGCAGTGCCCCCCTAGGAAACACCATATATTTT.

The V and J genes are TRBV7-9 and TRBJ2-2; possibly TRBD2 for D (6 bases). V was trimmed by 0 bases and J by 2 bases, leaving 7 bases between them. CDR1 and CDR2 from the germline V gene are SEHNR and FQNEAQ (reference sequence). This CDR3 region has 15 residues. In DNA form, the CDR3 reads TGTGCCAGCAGCTTAGCGGGAGGAAACACCGGGGAGCTGTTTTTT. Translated: CASSLAGGNTGELFF.

The rearrangement uses TRBV14 and TRBJ1-1; no reliable D call. V was clipped by 0 bases and J by 4 bases, with 6 bases between them. The germline gives CDR1 SGHDN, CDR2 FVKESK. The CDR3 spans 13 residues. The CDR3 region has the DNA TGTGCCAGCAGCCAAGAAGACCGCACTGAAGCTTTCTTT. Translation: CASSQEDRTEAFF.

J is TRBJ1-1 and V is TRBV7-2, with D perhaps matching TRBD1 (5 bases). CDR1 and CDR2 (germline): SGHTA, FQGNSA. The CDR3 runs to 14 residues. The germline V and J ends were trimmed by 1 base and 0 bases, with 6 bases remaining between them. The CDR3: CASSLDRMNTEAFF. In nucleotides, the CDR3 is TGTGCCAGCAGCTTAGACAGGATGAACACTGAAGCTTTCTTT. Complete variable domain (other parts from reference TRBV7-2 and TRBJ1-1): GAGVSQSPSNKVTEKGKDVELRCDPISGHTALYWYRQSLGQGLEFLIYFQGNSAPDKSGLPSDRFSAERTGGSVSTLTIQRTQQEDSAVYLCASSLDRMNTEAFFGQGTRLTVV.

The chain links TRBV28 to TRBJ1-2; D remains unclear. CDR3 length equals 13 residues. In germline, CDR1 is MDHEN, CDR2 SYDVKM. V was pared by 5 bases and J by 2 bases, with 9 bases between. CDR3 amino acids: CASSRVTNYGYTF. The CDR3 coding sequence is TGTGCCAGCAGTCGGGTTACCAACTATGGCTACACCTTC.

The CDR3 loop reads CASSPGGNEKLFF. The CDR3 DNA reads TGTGCCAGCTCACCAGGGGGTAATGAAAAACTGTTTTTT. The rearrangement joins TRBV18 to TRBJ1-4; weak D call: TRBD1 (5 bases). Germline V gene data show CDR1 as KGHSH and CDR2 as LQKENI. V was clipped by 2 bases and J by 4 bases, with 5 bases between them. CDR3 length: 13 residues.

This clone was seen a few times. V is TRBV6-5 and J is TRBJ2-2; D gene ambiguous. The CDR3 extends over 12 amino acids. Germline V lookup: CDR1 MNHEY, CDR2 SVGAGI. V gave up 2 bases and J gave up 7 bases, with 5 bases separating them. CDR3 DNA: TGTGCCAGCAGTTACCCGAACGGGGAGCTGTTTTTT. Its protein product is CASSYPNGELFF.

This clone has a handful of counts. CDR3 bases: TGTGCCAGCAGCGAAGAAGGGCTAGCATCGGACGAGCAGTACTTC. Protein: CASSEEGLASDEQYF. This chain uses TRBV9 with TRBJ2-7; maybe TRBD2 (5 bases). The germline V gene has CDR1 SGDLS and CDR2 YYNGEE. The V gene lost 3 bases and the J gene lost 5 bases, with 18 bases spanning the gap. This CDR3 is built from 15 residues.

The chain has TRBV2 and TRBJ1-2, with TRBD1 identical over 9 bases. V trimming: 5 bases; J trimming: 11 bases; junction bases outside the gene matches: 9. Per germline, CDR1 SNHLY and CDR2 FYNNEI. The CDR3 consists of 13 residues. This chain's CDR3 is CASSPGQGTGYTF. CDR3 DNA: TGTGCCAGCAGTCCAGGACAGGGGACTGGGTACACCTTC. Full variable domain (rest looked up from reference TRBV2 and TRBJ1-2): EPEVTQTPSHQVTQMGQEVILRCVPISNHLYFYWYRQILGQKVEFLVSFYNNEISEKSEIFDDQFSVERPDGSNFTLKIRSTKLEDSAMYFCASSPGQGTGYTFGSGTRLTVV.

The rearrangement links TRBV5-8 to TRBJ2-7; TRBD2 is a possible D gene (7 bases). The V and J ends lost 2 bases and 9 bases respectively, with 15 bases between them. Germline V gene sequence: CDR1 SGHTS, CDR2 YDEGEE. This CDR3 spans 13 amino acids. The CDR3 loop is CASSLTEGGLQYF. The CDR3 DNA is TGTGCCAGCAGCTTAACGGAGGGGGGGCTGCAGTACTTC.

The rearrangement links TRBV19 to TRBJ1-1; 9 bases agree with TRBD1. The CDR3 sequence is 17 residues long. Germline CDR1 and CDR2: LNHDA and SQIVND (reference sequence). V lost 7 bases and J lost 1; bases outside the gene matches: 13. The CDR3 here is CASTPYSGTGRNTEAFF. CDR3 nucleotide sequence: TGTGCCAGTACCCCTTATTCGGGGACAGGGAGGAACACTGAAGCTTTCTTT.

The chain has TRBV30 and TRBJ1-1; D perhaps matches TRBD1 (6 bases). This CDR3 contains 16 residues. The V gene lost 0 bases and the J gene lost 1 base, with 15 bases spanning the gap. Germline V gene sequence: CDR1 GTSNPN, CDR2 SVGIG (reference sequence). CDR3 DNA sequence: TGTGCCTGGAGTGTACCCAGGGGAAGAGGGAACACTGAAGCTTTCTTT. Protein: CAWSVPRGRGNTEAFF.

This chain connects TRBV4-1 to TRBJ1-4, with a possible D match to TRBD1 (5 bases). There are 16 residues in the CDR3. The V gene lost 1 base and the J gene lost 1 base, with 10 bases spanning the gap. CDR1 MGHRA and CDR2 YSYEKL come from the germline V gene. CDR3 amino acids: CASSQVFGGTNEKLFF. CDR3 coding DNA: TGCGCCAGCAGCCAAGTATTCGGGGGAACTAATGAAAAACTGTTTTTT.

DNA of the CDR3: TGTGCCAGCAGTGACGCTGACAGGGAGGATGGCTACACCTTC. Its protein is CASSDADREDGYTF. This sequence joins TRBV6-4 and TRBJ1-2; 7 nucleotides agree with TRBD1. The CDR3 totals 14 residues. V shed 2 bases and J 6 bases; nucleotides not matched to a gene: 6. Germline values: CDR1 MRHNA, CDR2 SNTAGT.

This chain joins TRBV5-1 and TRBJ2-7, with 12 bases that match TRBD1. The CDR3 contains 15 residues. With V trimmed by 0 bases and J by 7 bases, 5 bases remained unmatched. Per germline, CDR1 SGHRS and CDR2 YFSETQ. This CDR3 is CASSLAGQGAWEQYF. CDR3 nucleotides: TGCGCCAGCAGCTTGGCGGGACAGGGGGCTTGGGAGCAGTACTTC.

The V and J genes are TRBV7-2 and TRBJ1-2; TRBD1 aligns across 9 bases. Per germline, CDR1 SGHTA and CDR2 FQGNSA. This CDR3 region has 14 residues. V lost 5 bases and J lost 4; bases outside the gene matches: 5. The CDR3: CASSTGTGFYGYTF. The CDR3, as DNA: TGTGCCAGCAGCACCGGGACAGGGTTCTATGGCTACACCTTC.

This sequence joins TRBV11-2 and TRBJ2-7; D is possibly TRBD1 (6 bases). Trimming stripped 5 bases from V and 2 bases from J, with 13 bases between. The CDR3 has 14 amino acids. Germline CDR1 reads SGHAT; CDR2 reads FQNNGV. For the CDR3, the DNA is TGTGCCAGCAGCCCAACGACAGGCCCCTACGAGCAGTACTTC. Protein: CASSPTTGPYEQYF.

The CDR3 DNA reads TGTGCCAGCAGCCCTTACAGAGCGGGAGAAAACATTCAGTACTTC. It encodes CASSPYRAGENIQYF. The rearrangement joins TRBV27 to TRBJ2-4; 8 bases map to TRBD2. Germline V gives CDR1 MNHEY, CDR2 SMNVEV (reference sequence). J gave up 5 bases and V 6 bases, and 9 bases lay outside the gene matches. This CDR3 region has 15 residues.

The chain combines TRBV6-2 or TRBV6-3 with TRBJ1-1; maybe TRBD1 (6 bases). The CDR3 covers 17 residues. Germline CDR1 is MNHEY and CDR2 is SVGEGT. Trimming took off 1 base at V and 2 bases at J, with 17 bases between the two ends. The CDR3 spells CASSYFWTALVNTEAFF. In DNA, the CDR3 is TGTGCCAGCAGTTACTTCTGGACAGCACTCGTTAACACTGAAGCTTTCTTT.

The chain recombines TRBV6-6 with TRBJ2-2; D is ambiguous. The CDR3 sequence is 12 residues long. Germline loops: CDR1 MNHNY, CDR2 SVGAGI (reference sequence). Trimming removed 6 bases from V and 5 bases from J, with 7 bases in between. CDR3 in amino acids: CASSLNTGELFF. The CDR3 bases are TGTGCCAGCAGCCTAAATACCGGGGAGCTGTTTTTT.

In this sample, this clone turned up a few times. The chain employs TRBV6-1 and TRBJ2-2; TRBD2 is a possible D gene (6 bases). In germline, CDR1 is MNHNS, CDR2 SASEGT. The CDR3 is 15 residues long. The V gene lost 1 base and the J gene lost 5 bases, with 11 bases spanning the gap. The CDR3 is CASSEEGGVTGELFF. The CDR3 DNA follows: TGTGCCAGCAGTGAAGAGGGAGGAGTAACCGGGGAGCTGTTTTTT.

CDR3 bases: TGTGCCAGCAGCCCAACCTTGACAGGGAACTATGGCTACACCTTC. It encodes CASSPTLTGNYGYTF. The V and J genes are TRBV28 and TRBJ1-2; 7 bases map to TRBD1. Germline V gene lookup returns CDR1 MDHEN and CDR2 SYDVKM. The CDR3 loop spans 15 amino acids. V lost 6 bases to trimming and J lost 2 bases; unmatched junction nucleotides: 9.

V usage is TRBV30 and J usage is TRBJ2-5; 7 bases fit TRBD1. The germline CDR1 and CDR2 sequences are GTSNPN and SVGIG (reference sequence). The V segment lost 0 bases and the J segment 7 bases; nucleotides outside the gene matches: 5. The CDR3 runs 13 residues. CDR3 sequence reads: CAWSVTGVGTQYF. The CDR3, as DNA: TGTGCCTGGAGTGTTACAGGGGTAGGGACCCAGTACTTC.

This clone was detected only a few times. This chain joins TRBV2 and TRBJ1-2; 12 nucleotides line up with TRBD1. The trim removed 7 bases at V and 8 bases at J, leaving 8 bases unmatched. Per the germline V gene, CDR1 is SNHLY and CDR2 is FYNNEI. The CDR3 is 14 residues long. CDR3 protein: CASTGDRGLGGYTF. The DNA for the CDR3 is TGTGCCAGCACCGGGGACAGGGGGCTTGGGGGCTACACCTTC.

The chain carries TRBV27 and TRBJ2-1, with 9 bases aligning to TRBD2. Germline lookup yields CDR1 MNHEY and CDR2 SMNVEV (reference sequence). Losses at the gene ends were 2 bases for V and 10 bases for J; bases not matched to a gene: 21. The CDR3 is made up of 19 amino acids. Here the CDR3 DNA reads TGTGCCAGCAGTTTAGGTGGTGGGGGGCTAGCGGGACCGGCAAGGGAGCAGTTCTTC. Its protein product is CASSLGGGGLAGPAREQFF.

V is TRBV11-2 and J is TRBJ2-3, with TRBD2 matching over 10 bases. Germline V gene lookup returns CDR1 SGHAT and CDR2 FQNNGV. Losses at the gene ends were 4 bases for V and 7 bases for J; bases not matched to a gene: 17. The CDR3 consists of 18 residues. The CDR3 reads CASSSERGGLSGRNTQYF. In DNA form, the CDR3 reads TGTGCCAGCAGCTCTGAGCGGGGGGGCTTAAGTGGGAGAAATACGCAGTATTTT.